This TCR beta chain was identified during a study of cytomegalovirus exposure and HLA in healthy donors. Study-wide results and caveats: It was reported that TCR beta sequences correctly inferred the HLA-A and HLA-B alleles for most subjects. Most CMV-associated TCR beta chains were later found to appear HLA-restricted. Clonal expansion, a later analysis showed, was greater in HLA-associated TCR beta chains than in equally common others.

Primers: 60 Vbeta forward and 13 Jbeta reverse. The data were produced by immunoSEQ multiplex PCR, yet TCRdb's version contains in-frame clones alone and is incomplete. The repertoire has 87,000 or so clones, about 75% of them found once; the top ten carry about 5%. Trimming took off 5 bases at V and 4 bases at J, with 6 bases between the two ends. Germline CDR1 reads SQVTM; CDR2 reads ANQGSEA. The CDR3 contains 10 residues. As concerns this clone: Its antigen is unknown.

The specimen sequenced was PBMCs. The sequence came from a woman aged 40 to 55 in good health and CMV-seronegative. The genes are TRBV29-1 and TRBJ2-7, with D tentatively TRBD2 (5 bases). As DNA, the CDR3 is TGCAGCGTTTCGGGGTACGAGCAGTACTTC. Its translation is CSVSGYEQYF.